This passage covers 27 T cell receptor beta chains from one sample sequenced in a study of T cell responses to AZD1222 COVID-19 vaccine. Measured with immunoSEQ multiplex PCR; TCRdb has only the in-frame clones, and not every one. The table records 130,000 to 150,000 clones, 80% to 85% of them present only once. Sequencing used peripheral blood, obtained on day 0 of MenACWY control vaccination. The receptors were sampled from an adult in good health.

This chain joins TRBV6-5 and TRBJ1-1; TRBD1 is a possible D gene (5 bases). This CDR3 region has 15 residues. V lost 7 bases to trimming and J lost 3 bases, with 18 bases between them. Germline values: CDR1 MNHEY, CDR2 SVGAGI. This chain's CDR3 is CASKAGFGRDTEAFF. The CDR3 bases are TGTGCCAGCAAGGCAGGGTTCGGGCGGGACACTGAAGCTTTCTTT.

The V gene is TRBV6-5, the J gene TRBJ1-2, with D perhaps matching TRBD1 (6 bases). Germline V gene sequence: CDR1 MNHEY, CDR2 SVGAGI. CDR3 length: 12 amino acids. V dropped 6 bases and J dropped 7 bases, with 12 bases sitting between them. For the CDR3, the DNA is TGTGCCAGCAGGGTGGACAGTGGTGGCTACACCTTC. Translating gives CASRVDSGGYTF.

This clone was recorded only once. The J gene is TRBJ2-1, the V gene TRBV6-5; 10 positions agree with TRBD1. The CDR3 totals 15 residues. The V gene end was trimmed by 6 bases and the J gene end by 9 bases; junction bases not matched to a gene: 11. Germline CDR1 is MNHEY and CDR2 is SVGAGI. The DNA of the CDR3 is TGTGCCAGCAGGGGGACAGGGGAATCCTGGGGTGAGCAGTTCTTC. This gives the protein CASRGTGESWGEQFF.

V and J are TRBV3-1 (or the pseudogene TRBV3-2) and TRBJ1-4, with 11 positions matching TRBD1. Germline-derived CDR1 and CDR2 are LGHDT and YNNKEL (reference sequence). The CDR3 consists of 16 residues. J gave up 7 bases and V 0 bases, and 4 bases lay outside the gene matches. CDR3 sequence: CASSQEGGQGGEKLFF. The CDR3 DNA follows: TGTGCCAGCAGCCAAGAAGGGGGACAGGGGGGTGAAAAACTGTTTTTT.

This rearrangement joins TRBV15 to TRBJ2-5; 8 positions match TRBD1. V lost 3 bases to trimming and J lost 5 bases; unmatched junction nucleotides: 5. Germline CDR1 reads LNHNV; CDR2 reads YYDKDF (reference sequence). The CDR3 covers 14 residues. The CDR3 sequence: CATSRAGGAETQYF. The CDR3 DNA is TGTGCCACCAGCAGGGCAGGGGGCGCGGAGACCCAGTACTTC. The variable domain in full, with the rest retrieved from reference TRBV15 and TRBJ2-5, is DAMVIQNPRYQVTQFGKPVTLSCSQTLNHNVMYWYQQKSSQAPKLLFHYYDKDFNNEADTPDNFQSRRPNTSFCFLDIRSPGLGDTAMYLCATSRAGGAETQYFGPGTRLLVL.

This chain connects TRBV6-6 to TRBJ1-5; 7 nucleotides line up with TRBD1. Germline assignment: CDR1 MNHNY and CDR2 SVGAGI (reference sequence). Losses at the gene ends were 2 bases for V and 5 bases for J; bases not matched to a gene: 6. This CDR3 contains 15 residues. The chain's CDR3 is CASSYGGDRHQPQHF. The DNA of the CDR3 is TGTGCCAGCAGTTACGGGGGGGACAGACATCAGCCCCAGCATTTT.

This chain joins TRBV9 and TRBJ1-6; D might be TRBD1 (6 bases). This CDR3 comprises 16 residues. The germline V and J ends were trimmed by 0 bases and 0 bases, with 7 bases remaining between them. The germline CDR1 and CDR2 sequences are SGDLS and YYNGEE. CDR3 DNA: TGTGCCAGCAGCGTAGCAGGGGACTCCTATAATTCACCCCTCCACTTT. Translating it yields CASSVAGDSYNSPLHF.

The genes are TRBV28 and TRBJ1-5; D not certain. V lost 7 bases, J lost 7 bases, and 17 bases lay in between. CDR1 MDHEN and CDR2 SYDVKM come from the germline V gene. This CDR3 has 14 amino acids. CDR3 residues: CASTLSGGYQPQHF. The CDR3 DNA reads TGTGCCAGCACCCTCTCCGGTGGATACCAGCCCCAGCATTTT.

This clone was seen just once. The rearrangement links TRBV15 to TRBJ2-7; TRBD1 aligns across 7 bases. This CDR3 has 15 residues. Looked up from germline, CDR1 is LNHNV and CDR2 is YYDKDF (reference sequence). With 1 base clipped from V and 2 bases from J, the junction kept 5 bases outside the gene matches. The CDR3 protein is CATSRGTGGTYEQYV. The CDR3 DNA sequence: TGTGCCACCAGCAGAGGGACAGGAGGAACCTACGAGCAGTACGTC.

The genes are TRBV19 and TRBJ2-7; D is unclear. CDR1 is LNHDA and CDR2 is SQIVND in the germline V gene (reference sequence). The CDR3 runs to 14 residues. V was clipped by 5 bases and J by 0 bases, with 11 bases between them. The CDR3 nucleotides are TGTGCCAGTAGTTTACAGATGAGCTCCTACGAGCAGTACTTC. Translation gives CASSLQMSSYEQYF.

The V and J genes are TRBV19 and TRBJ1-1; unclear D gene. The ends were cut back, 3 bases at V and 1 base at J, with 6 bases in the middle. The CDR3 has 13 residues. Germline CDR1 reads LNHDA; CDR2 reads SQIVND (reference sequence). The DNA of the CDR3 is TGTGCCAGTAGTATGGAAAGGAACACTGAAGCTTTCTTT. Amino acid sequence: CASSMERNTEAFF.

The chain uses TRBV5-5 and TRBJ2-7; TRBD1 agrees at 11 bases. The junction had 9 bases not matched to a gene; V was cut back by 3 bases and J by 1 base. The germline CDR1 and CDR2 sequences are SGHKS and YYEKEE (reference sequence). The CDR3 length is 17 residues. The CDR3 sequence is CASSWGTGGASSYEQYV. DNA of the CDR3: TGTGCCAGCAGCTGGGGGACAGGGGGTGCTTCTTCCTACGAGCAGTACGTC.

This rearrangement joins TRBV6-5 to TRBJ2-7; TRBD2 matches 10 bases. The CDR3 covers 15 residues. Germline values: CDR1 MNHEY, CDR2 SVGAGI. The V gene end was trimmed by 5 bases and the J gene end by 2 bases; junction bases not matched to a gene: 6. The CDR3 DNA is TGTGCCAGCAGTACCGGGACTAGCGCGACCTACGAGCAGTACTTC. Translated: CASSTGTSATYEQYF.

The V gene is TRBV4-2, the J gene TRBJ1-5, with 8 bases aligning to TRBD1. The length of the CDR3 is 18 residues. Germline values: CDR1 LGHNA, CDR2 YNFKEQ. V lost 0 bases, J lost 2 bases, and 9 bases stayed unmatched. The DNA of the CDR3 is TGTGCCAGCAGCCAAGACCCTCAGGGGGCAATGGGCAATCAGCCCCAGCATTTT. Translating it yields CASSQDPQGAMGNQPQHF.

The chain is built from TRBV6-1 and TRBJ1-2; possibly TRBD1 for D (6 bases). The CDR3 totals 12 residues. Trimming took off 2 bases at V and 10 bases at J, with 11 bases between the two ends. Germline assignment: CDR1 MNHNS and CDR2 SASEGT. CDR3 region: CASSENTGTYTF. DNA for the CDR3: TGTGCCAGCAGTGAAAACACAGGGACCTACACCTTC.

This rearrangement joins TRBV7-3 to TRBJ1-1; D gene ambiguous. V lost 6 bases and J lost 1, with 9 bases in between. Germline CDR1 reads SGHTA; CDR2 reads FQGTGA. The CDR3 has 13 amino acids. The DNA of the CDR3 is TGTGCCAGCAGTCTCCACGGGAACACTGAAGCTTTCTTT. This encodes CASSLHGNTEAFF.

The count of this clone is one. V usage is TRBV2 and J usage is TRBJ1-5; D call uncertain. The CDR3 has 14 amino acids. Trimming shortened V by 6 bases and J by 2 bases, and 11 bases separated the two germline ends. The germline V gene encodes CDR1 SNHLY and CDR2 FYNNEI. CDR3 region: CASRRVYGNQPQHF. Written as DNA, the CDR3 is TGTGCCAGCAGGAGGGTATACGGCAATCAGCCCCAGCATTTT.

V usage is TRBV19 and J usage is TRBJ1-2, with D uncertain. The V end was cut by 8 bases, the J end by 7 bases, with 17 bases between. The CDR3 is 13 amino acids. Germline values: CDR1 LNHDA, CDR2 SQIVND (reference sequence). The CDR3 sequence is CASRPPGFGGYTF. The CDR3 DNA reads TGTGCCAGTCGGCCGCCCGGTTTCGGTGGCTACACCTTC.

V is TRBV4-1 and J is TRBJ2-2, with 9 bases lining up with TRBD2. J was trimmed by 0 bases and V by 0 bases; bases with no gene match: 5. The CDR3 totals 18 residues. Germline V gene sequence: CDR1 MGHRA, CDR2 YSYEKL. The CDR3 bases are TGCGCCAGCAGCCAAGATCTCCTAGCGGGGACGAACACCGGGGAGCTGTTTTTT. Residues: CASSQDLLAGTNTGELFF.

This chain connects TRBV6-5 to TRBJ1-1, with D perhaps matching TRBD1 (6 bases). The germline V gene encodes CDR1 MNHEY and CDR2 SVGAGI. The ends were cut back, 6 bases at V and 10 bases at J, with 15 bases in the middle. This CDR3 spans 12 amino acids. The CDR3 DNA is TGTGCCAGCAGGGGGGCGGACAGAGTAGCTTTCTTT. Protein product: CASRGADRVAFF.

About this clone itself: Other DNA sequences in the sample encode the same CDR3. The genes are TRBV7-6 and TRBJ1-6, with 9 bases lining up with TRBD1. J lost 7 bases, V lost 5 bases, and 6 bases had no gene match. This CDR3 is built from 15 residues. From germline, CDR1 is SGHVS and CDR2 FNYEAQ. The CDR3: CASSRGQGGNSPLHF. CDR3 in DNA: TGTGCCAGCAGCCGGGGACAGGGTGGGAATTCACCCCTCCACTTT.

This chain connects TRBV7-8 to TRBJ2-7, with 9 bases lining up with TRBD1. Germline V gene data show CDR1 as SGHVS and CDR2 as FQNEAQ. CDR3 length: 16 amino acids. The V segment lost 4 bases and the J segment 7 bases; nucleotides outside the gene matches: 14. The CDR3 DNA sequence: TGTGCCAGCAGCTCCCCCTCCGGGACAGGGCAGAGGGAGCAGTACGTC. Translated, it gives CASSSPSGTGQREQYV.

The chain uses TRBV25-1 and TRBJ2-7; D is possibly TRBD2 (5 bases). Trimming pared 5 bases from V and 6 bases from J, leaving 17 bases between. The CDR3 totals 14 residues. The germline CDR1 and CDR2 sequences are MGHDK and SYGVNS. This CDR3 reads CASSTTLGRGEQYF. For the CDR3, the DNA is TGTGCCAGCAGTACTACTCTGGGCCGGGGCGAGCAGTACTTC.

This clone was found a few times. V usage is TRBV14 and J usage is TRBJ2-1, with D maybe TRBD2 (5 bases). From germline, CDR1 is SGHDN and CDR2 FVKESK. With 0 bases removed from V and 4 bases from J, the gap between germline ends came to 7 bases. There are 14 residues in the CDR3. The CDR3 DNA reads TGTGCCAGCAGCCAAGATTCGGGGTACAATGAGCAGTTCTTC. It is translated as CASSQDSGYNEQFF.

The rearrangement links TRBV11-1 to TRBJ2-7; D ambiguous. CDR1 is SGHAT, CDR2 FQDESV, per germline (reference sequence). This CDR3 region has 14 residues. Trimming took 1 base from V and 2 from J, leaving 9 bases between them. The CDR3 sequence is CASSLDNGAYEQYF. For the CDR3, the DNA is TGTGCCAGCAGCTTAGATAACGGAGCCTACGAGCAGTACTTC.

The genes are TRBV5-1 and TRBJ2-2, with 7 bases identical to TRBD1. The CDR3 contains 15 residues. Germline trimming cut 4 bases from V and 1 base from J; bases unmatched to any gene: 4. Germline V gene data show CDR1 as SGHRS and CDR2 as YFSETQ. In DNA, the CDR3 is TGCGCCAGCAGCCCCCGACAGGGGAACACCGGGGAGCTGTTTTTT. It codes for CASSPRQGNTGELFF.

The J gene is TRBJ2-3, the V gene TRBV24-1, with D possibly TRBD2 on 6 matching bases. Germline CDR1 and CDR2: KGHDR and SFDVKD. The CDR3 totals 15 residues. V dropped 4 bases and J dropped 1 base, with 11 bases sitting between them. The CDR3 spells CATSDGGAGTDTQYF. As DNA, the CDR3 is TGTGCCACCAGTGACGGGGGAGCGGGCACAGATACGCAGTATTTT.